Listed below are T cell receptor beta chains from one sample, sequenced in a study of blood T cells in healthy people across ages. One entry per CDR3 protein, called by TCRdb with MiXCR from the 5' RACE reads. The sample yields 1.5 million to 1.9 million distinct CDR3 sequences, 35% to 45% seen once. The sequencing input was blood. Source of these receptors: a woman younger than 30 in good health. The CDR3 runs from the conserved cysteine through the conserved F or W. The D gene is left open where the match is weak. The size entry is marked missing in some rows and otherwise reads once, few, many or a size class.

.	.	TRBV4-3	TRBJ2-7	TGCGCCAGCAGCCAAGATATGGCAGCGTTCCAGTACAATGAGCAGTACTTC	CASSQDMAAFQYNEQYF
.	few	TRBV10-3	TRBJ1-5	TGTGCCATCAGCCTTACAGGGAATAGCAATCAGCCCCAGCATTTT	CAISLTGNSNQPQHF
TRBD1	once	TRBV10-3	TRBJ1-2	TGTGCCATCAGTGAGGAACAGGGGGTGAACTATGGCTACACCTTC	CAISEEQGVNYGYTF
TRBD1	.	TRBV6-2/TRBV6-3	TRBJ1-5	TGTGCCAGCAGCTCGTTCCGACAGGGGAATCAGCCCCAGCATTTT	CASSSFRQGNQPQHF
.	.	TRBV4-2	TRBJ1-1	TGTGCCAGCAGCCCCCTAATTCGGGCGAACACTGAAGCTTTCTTT	CASSPLIRANTEAFF
TRBD1	.	TRBV7-9	TRBJ1-2	TGTGCCAGCCTGGGACAGTACTATGGCTACACCTTC	CASLGQYYGYTF
.	.	TRBV28	TRBJ2-3	TGTGCCAGCAGCCCTGGTCCCGGCCTAAATACGCAGTATTTT	CASSPGPGLNTQYF
TRBD2	few	TRBV20-1	TRBJ2-7	TGCAGTGCTAGAGCCCTACCAGGACTAGGATACGAGCAGTACTTC	CSARALPGLGYEQYF
TRBD1	.	TRBV20-1	TRBJ1-2	TGCAGTGCTAGGCGCGACAGGGATTGGTATGGCTACACCTTC	CSARRDRDWYGYTF
TRBD2	few	TRBV20-1	TRBJ2-5	TGCAGTGCCATGACTAGCATGGAGACCCAGTACTTC	CSAMTSMETQYF
.	.	TRBV7-9	TRBJ2-1	TGTGCCAGCAGCTTCCCGGGGGGCGAGAGGTCCTACAATGAGCAGTTCTTC	CASSFPGGERSYNEQFF
TRBD1	few	TRBV6-6	TRBJ1-1	TGTGCCACTTTGACAGGGACCATGAACACTGAAGCTTTCTTT	CATLTGTMNTEAFF
TRBD1	.	TRBV9	TRBJ1-4	TGTGCCAGCAGCGGGAGAACAGGGGAAAATGAAAAACTGTTTTTT	CASSGRTGENEKLFF
.	.	TRBV30	TRBJ1-5	TGTGCCTGGAGTGTTGGGTTGAGCAATCAGCCCCAGCATTTT	CAWSVGLSNQPQHF
.	.	TRBV29-1	TRBJ1-1	TGCAGCGTTTTGCCGACGGGCAACACTGAAGCTTTCTTT	CSVLPTGNTEAFF
TRBD1	.	TRBV7-9	TRBJ1-5	TGTGCCAGCAGCCAGGACAGGGGAGGCACTCAGCCCCAGCATTTT	CASSQDRGGTQPQHF
TRBD2	few	TRBV29-1	TRBJ2-1	TGCAGCGTTCCCGGTACAGGGAGCGGTGAAGCGGGGGGCCTATGGAATGAGCAGTTCTTC	CSVPGTGSGEAGGLWNEQFF
.	.	TRBV12-5	TRBJ2-2	TGTGCTAGTGGTCTCTGGGGGACCGGGGAGCTGTTTTTT	CASGLWGTGELFF
TRBD1	.	TRBV2	TRBJ1-1	TGTGCCAGCACCCTACAGGGGGCCTTTGAAGCTTTCTTT	CASTLQGAFEAFF
.	few	TRBV10-3	TRBJ2-3	TGTGCCATCGAAGGAGCCGGCACAGATACGCAGTATTTT	CAIEGAGTDTQYF
.	.	TRBV21-1	TRBJ2-5	TGTGCCAGCAGCAAAAATCAGGGAGGAGAGACCCAGTACTTC	CASSKNQGGETQYF
.	.	TRBV7-3	TRBJ2-1	TGTGCCAGCAGCTCAAACTGGGCGGAGGACAATGAGCAGTTCTTC	CASSSNWAEDNEQFF
.	few	TRBV28	TRBJ2-5	TGTGCCAGCAGTTTTTACGGAGAAGAGACCCAGTACTTC	CASSFYGEETQYF
.	once	TRBV3-1	TRBJ1-6	TGTGCCAGCAGCCAAGGAGGGGATAATTCACCCCTCCACTTT	CASSQGGDNSPLHF
.	.	TRBV4-2	TRBJ2-7	TGTGCCAGCAGCCAGAGGGGCGGAGCCCCGAGCTCCTACGAGCAGTACTTC	CASSQRGGAPSSYEQYF
.	.	TRBV20-1	TRBJ2-3	TGCAGTGCTATCCCAAATTGGACAGATACGCAGTATTTT	CSAIPNWTDTQYF
TRBD1	.	TRBV5-1	TRBJ1-2	TGCGCCAGCAGCTTGGATGGGACAGGGATTGGCTACACCTTC	CASSLDGTGIGYTF
.	few	TRBV4-3	TRBJ2-3	TGCGCCAGCAGCCAACGCAGGGTCACAGATACGCAGTATTTT	CASSQRRVTDTQYF
.	.	TRBV4-3	TRBJ1-4	TGCGCCAGCAGCCAAGTCGTGGGTGAAAAACTGTTTTTT	CASSQVVGEKLFF
TRBD1	.	TRBV4-1	TRBJ2-4	TGCGCCAGCAGCCAAGTCCCGGGACAGGGAAACATTCAGTACTTC	CASSQVPGQGNIQYF
TRBD2	.	TRBV13	TRBJ2-1	TGTGCCAGCAGCTCTCCGGGGGGATACTACAATGAGCAGTTCTTC	CASSSPGGYYNEQFF
.	few	TRBV6-5	TRBJ1-6	TGTGCCAGCAGTTCCATAGGACGGACGAGCTCCTATAATTCACCCCTCCACTTT	CASSSIGRTSSYNSPLHF
.	few	TRBV25-1	TRBJ1-2	TGTGCCAGCAGTGAAATAGACTCCTATTTAAACTATGGCTACACCTTC	CASSEIDSYLNYGYTF
TRBD1	.	TRBV2	TRBJ1-1	TGTGCCAGCGTAAAAGCCGGGACAGGGGATAATGAAGCTTTCTTT	CASVKAGTGDNEAFF
.	few	TRBV20-1	TRBJ1-6	TGCAGTGCCGGATCGCCCAATAATTCACCCCTCCACTTT	CSAGSPNNSPLHF
.	.	TRBV27	TRBJ2-5	TGTGCCAGCAGACCGGGACACCAAGAGACCCAGTACTTC	CASRPGHQETQYF
TRBD2	.	TRBV9	TRBJ2-1	TGTGCCAGCAGCGTAGTGCCTAGCGGGGACAATGGGCAGTTCTTC	CASSVVPSGDNGQFF
.	.	TRBV20-1	TRBJ2-5	TGCAGTGCAAGAGACAGGAGACACCAAGAGACCCAGTACTTC	CSARDRRHQETQYF
.	few	TRBV18	TRBJ2-5	TGTGCCAGCTCCCGGACGGATATACAAGAGACCCAGTACTTC	CASSRTDIQETQYF
TRBD1	few	TRBV2	TRBJ1-4	TGTGCCAGAAGGGGGACAGGGAATGAAAAACTGTTTTTT	CARRGTGNEKLFF
.	few	TRBV20-1	TRBJ2-7	TGCAGTGCAGGCGGGACACGGATCTCCTACGAGCAGTACTTC	CSAGGTRISYEQYF
.	.	TRBV20-1	TRBJ2-1	TGCAGTGCTAGCGGGGGGCACAATGAGCAGTTCTTC	CSASGGHNEQFF
TRBD2	few	TRBV6-6	TRBJ2-3	TGTGCCAGCAGTTATTTCCCTAGCGGGGACACAGATACGCAGTATTTT	CASSYFPSGDTDTQYF
TRBD2	.	TRBV7-3	TRBJ2-3	TGTGCCAGCAGCTCTTTTCGACTAGCGGGTAACACAGATACGCAGTATTTT	CASSSFRLAGNTDTQYF
.	.	TRBV15	TRBJ1-5	TGTGCCACCAGCGGAGCGGGGGCTGGTAATCAGCCCCAGCATTTT	CATSGAGAGNQPQHF
.	few	TRBV20-1	TRBJ2-4	TGCAGTGCTCAGACCCTAGCCAAAAACATTCAGTACTTC	CSAQTLAKNIQYF